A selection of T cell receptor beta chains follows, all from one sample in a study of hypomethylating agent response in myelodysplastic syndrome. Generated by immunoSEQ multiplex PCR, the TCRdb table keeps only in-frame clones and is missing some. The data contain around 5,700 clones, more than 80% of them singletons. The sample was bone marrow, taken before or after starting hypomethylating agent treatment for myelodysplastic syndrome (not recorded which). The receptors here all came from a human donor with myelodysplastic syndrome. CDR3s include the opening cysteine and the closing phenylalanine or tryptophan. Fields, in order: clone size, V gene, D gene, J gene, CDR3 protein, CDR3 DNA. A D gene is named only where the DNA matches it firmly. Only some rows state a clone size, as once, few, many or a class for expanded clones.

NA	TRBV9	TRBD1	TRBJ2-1	CASSASYRGYGEQFF	TGTGCCAGCAGCGCATCGTACAGGGGCTATGGTGAGCAGTTCTTC
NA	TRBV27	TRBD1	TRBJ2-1	CASSRQGANNEQFF	TGTGCCAGCAGCCGACAGGGGGCTAACAATGAGCAGTTCTTC
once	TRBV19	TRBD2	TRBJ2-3	CASSIAASGITDTQYF	TGTGCCAGTAGTATAGCGGCTAGCGGGATAACAGATACGCAGTATTTT
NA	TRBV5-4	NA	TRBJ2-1	CASSLIGGGRLDEQFF	TGTGCCAGCAGCTTGATTGGGGGGGGGCGTCTTGATGAGCAGTTCTTC
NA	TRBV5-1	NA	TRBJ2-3	CASSLDRAVTDTQYF	TGCGCCAGCAGCTTGGACAGGGCAGTGACAGATACGCAGTATTTT
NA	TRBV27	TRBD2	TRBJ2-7	CASSPGLAQEQYF	TGTGCCAGCAGTCCCGGACTAGCGCAGGAGCAGTACTTC
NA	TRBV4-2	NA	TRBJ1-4	CASSQEGVTNEKLFF	TGTGCCAGCAGCCAAGAGGGGGTGACTAATGAAAAACTGTTTTTT
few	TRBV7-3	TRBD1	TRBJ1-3	CASSLGGGTGHTIYF	TGTGCCAGCAGCTTAGGGGGCGGGACAGGTCACACCATATATTTT
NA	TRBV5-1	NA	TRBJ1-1	CASSPTTVMNTEAFF	TGCGCCAGCAGCCCAACGACAGTAATGAACACTGAAGCTTTCTTT
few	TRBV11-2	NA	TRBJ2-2	CASSLEAGSNTGELFF	TGTGCCAGCAGCTTAGAGGCAGGCTCGAACACCGGGGAGCTGTTTTTT
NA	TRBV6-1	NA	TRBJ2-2	CASSGQTANTGELFF	TGTGCCAGCAGTGGACAAACAGCGAACACCGGGGAGCTGTTTTTT
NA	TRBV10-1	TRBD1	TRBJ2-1	CASSDAAGQGIYNEQFF	TGCGCCAGCAGTGATGCCGCGGGACAGGGGATCTACAATGAGCAGTTCTTC
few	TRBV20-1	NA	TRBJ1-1	CSARGGTEAFF	TGCAGTGCAAGGGGGGGCACTGAAGCTTTCTTT
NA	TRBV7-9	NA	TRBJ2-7	CASSLFGGLDEQYF	TGTGCCAGCAGCTTATTCGGGGGGCTGGACGAGCAGTACTTC
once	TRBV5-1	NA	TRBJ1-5	CASSLSGVGAGEPQHF	TGCGCCAGCAGCTTGTCGGGGGTTGGGGCAGGGGAGCCCCAGCATTTT
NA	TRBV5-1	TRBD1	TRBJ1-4	CASSPGTATNEKLFF	TGCGCCAGCAGCCCGGGGACAGCAACTAATGAAAAACTGTTTTTT
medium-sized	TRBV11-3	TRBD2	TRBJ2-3	CASSFRRGSTDTQYF	TGTGCCAGCAGCTTTCGGCGGGGGAGCACAGATACGCAGTATTTT
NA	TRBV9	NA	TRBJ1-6	CASSLGGTYNSPLHF	TGTGCCAGCAGCCTTGGAGGGACCTATAATTCACCCCTCCACTTT
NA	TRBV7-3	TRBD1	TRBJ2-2	CASSLQGARTGELFF	TGTGCCAGCAGCTTACAGGGGGCGAGGACCGGGGAGCTGTTTTTT
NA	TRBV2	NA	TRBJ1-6	CASSEGPIRGNSPLHF	TGTGCCAGCAGTGAAGGACCGATTCGGGGTAATTCACCCCTCCACTTT